This TCR beta chain was sequenced in a study of blood T cell repertoires in COVID-19. This CDR3 comprises 15 residues. V was shortened by 0 bases and J by 2 bases, with 10 bases between the two germline ends. Germline values: CDR1 MGHRA, CDR2 YSYEKL. Authors' data handling: Reference gene primer amplification yielded estimated nucleated cell counts. This table comes from immunoSEQ multiplex PCR, and its TCRdb copy is limited to in-frame clones, with some not included. That table supplies the V and J calls and clone size; D and trimming were determined from the DNA. Among about 200,000 clones, roughly 80% were seen once, and the ten largest hold approximately 6.6%.

Sequenced input: peripheral blood. The rearrangement uses TRBV4-1 and TRBJ2-5; possibly TRBD2 for D (6 bases). This clonotype was obtained from a woman aged 70-85 years with acute or convalescent COVID-19. CDR3 protein: CASSQDGGKQETQYF. CDR3 bases: TGCGCCAGCAGCCAAGATGGAGGGAAGCAAGAGACCCAGTACTTC.